A selection of T cell receptor beta chains follows, all from one sample in a study of a mutant IDH1 vaccine in newly diagnosed glioma. Some clones are missing from TCRdb's copy, which holds only in-frame ones; the method was immunoSEQ multiplex PCR. The top ten clones hold about 31% of a sample with about 26,000 clones, around four fifths of them seen once. The antigens for these receptors are not known. The input for sequencing was PBMCs, taken from a glioma patient whose treatment included an IDH1 peptide vaccine. The source is a man under 40 with glioma. The CDR3 runs from the conserved cysteine through the conserved F or W. The D gene is left open where the match is weak. Clone sizes are given selectively: once, few, many, or a class where the clone is expanded.

CDR3nt: TGTGCCAGCAGCCCATCCGGGACAGGGAGCCATGGCTACACCTTC
CDR3aa: CASSPSGTGSHGYTF
v_gene: TRBV7-3
d_gene: TRBD1
abundance: NA
len: 15
j_gene: TRBJ1-2

CDR3nt: TGCAGCGTTGAAGGCGCCACTGAAGCTTTCTTT
CDR3aa: CSVEGATEAFF
v_gene: TRBV29-1
d_gene: NA
abundance: NA
len: 11
j_gene: TRBJ1-1

CDR3nt: TGTGCCAGCAGTCCCCTACAGGGGTCCTCCTACGAGCAGTACTTC
CDR3aa: CASSPLQGSSYEQYF
v_gene: TRBV27
d_gene: TRBD1
abundance: NA
len: 15
j_gene: TRBJ2-7

CDR3nt: TGTGCCAGTAGGGATAACTATGGCTACACCTTC
CDR3aa: CASRDNYGYTF
v_gene: TRBV19
d_gene: NA
abundance: few
len: 11
j_gene: TRBJ1-2

CDR3nt: TGTGCCAGCAGTGTAGGGGAGGCCAGGGAGGCTTTCTTT
CDR3aa: CASSVGEAREAFF
v_gene: TRBV6-1
d_gene: NA
abundance: NA
len: 13
j_gene: TRBJ1-1

CDR3nt: TGTGCCAGCAGTCTACTAGCGGGGAACACCGGGGAGCTGTTTTTT
CDR3aa: CASSLLAGNTGELFF
v_gene: TRBV27
d_gene: TRBD2
abundance: NA
len: 15
j_gene: TRBJ2-2

CDR3nt: TGTGCCAGTAGTCCTGAGGCGAGGGACACTGAAGCTTTCTTT
CDR3aa: CASSPEARDTEAFF
v_gene: TRBV19
d_gene: NA
abundance: NA
len: 14
j_gene: TRBJ1-1

CDR3nt: TGTGCCAGCAGCTTGGCCGGGGGAAACGAGCAGTACTTC
CDR3aa: CASSLAGGNEQYF
v_gene: TRBV5-8
d_gene: NA
abundance: once
len: 13
j_gene: TRBJ2-7

CDR3nt: TGTGCCAGCAGCTCTACAGGGACTAGCGGGAGCAATGAGCAGTTCTTC
CDR3aa: CASSSTGTSGSNEQFF
v_gene: TRBV11-3
d_gene: TRBD2
abundance: NA
len: 16
j_gene: TRBJ2-1

CDR3nt: TGCGCCAGCAGCCAATCGGAAAGCTCCTACGAGCAGTACTTC
CDR3aa: CASSQSESSYEQYF
v_gene: TRBV4-1
d_gene: NA
abundance: NA
len: 14
j_gene: TRBJ2-7

CDR3nt: TGTGCCAGCTCACCAATTTCCGGCGGGGGGGCTGATACGCAGTATTTT
CDR3aa: CASSPISGGGADTQYF
v_gene: TRBV18
d_gene: TRBD2
abundance: NA
len: 16
j_gene: TRBJ2-3

CDR3nt: TGCAGCGCCGAAAGGGACAGGGGGGAGGTCGGGCAGTTCTTC
CDR3aa: CSAERDRGEVGQFF
v_gene: TRBV29-1
d_gene: TRBD1
abundance: NA
len: 14
j_gene: TRBJ2-1

CDR3nt: TGCGCCAGCAGCGAGAGACAGGCCAATGAGCAGTTCTTC
CDR3aa: CASSERQANEQFF
v_gene: TRBV5-1
d_gene: NA
abundance: NA
len: 13
j_gene: TRBJ2-1

CDR3nt: TGCGCCAGCTCCGGACTAGCGGGATTTTACGAGCAGTACTTC
CDR3aa: CASSGLAGFYEQYF
v_gene: TRBV10-2
d_gene: TRBD2
abundance: medium-sized
len: 14
j_gene: TRBJ2-7

CDR3nt: TGTGCCAGCAGCTCCGAGACTCCTCCTAGGAATGAGCAGTTCTTC
CDR3aa: CASSSETPPRNEQFF
v_gene: TRBV7-2
d_gene: NA
abundance: NA
len: 15
j_gene: TRBJ2-1

CDR3nt: TGTGCCAGTAGTATAGTATTGGAAGGATTACGTGGCTACACCTTC
CDR3aa: CASSIVLEGLRGYTF
v_gene: TRBV19
d_gene: NA
abundance: NA
len: 15
j_gene: TRBJ1-2

CDR3nt: TGTGCCAGCAGTTGGGGACTCTCCTCGACCCAGTACTTC
CDR3aa: CASSWGLSSTQYF
v_gene: TRBV27
d_gene: NA
abundance: NA
len: 13
j_gene: TRBJ2-5

CDR3nt: TGTGCCAGCAGCCCCGGGACACCGTACGAGCAGTACTTC
CDR3aa: CASSPGTPYEQYF
v_gene: TRBV2
d_gene: NA
abundance: NA
len: 13
j_gene: TRBJ2-7

CDR3nt: TGTGCCATCAGCCGGACAGGGGCTAATCAAGAGACCCAGTACTTC
CDR3aa: CAISRTGANQETQYF
v_gene: TRBV10-3
d_gene: TRBD1
abundance: NA
len: 15
j_gene: TRBJ2-5

CDR3nt: TGCGCCAGCAGCTTGGGTACTAATGAAAAACTGTTTTTT
CDR3aa: CASSLGTNEKLFF
v_gene: TRBV5-1
d_gene: NA
abundance: NA
len: 13
j_gene: TRBJ1-4

CDR3nt: TGTGCCAGCAGAATACCGGGAGAAGAGACCCAGTACTTC
CDR3aa: CASRIPGEETQYF
v_gene: TRBV2
d_gene: NA
abundance: NA
len: 13
j_gene: TRBJ2-5

CDR3nt: TGTGCCAGCTCACCCGTCCAGGGCGGCATCACTGAAGCTTTCTTT
CDR3aa: CASSPVQGGITEAFF
v_gene: TRBV18
d_gene: NA
abundance: NA
len: 15
j_gene: TRBJ1-1